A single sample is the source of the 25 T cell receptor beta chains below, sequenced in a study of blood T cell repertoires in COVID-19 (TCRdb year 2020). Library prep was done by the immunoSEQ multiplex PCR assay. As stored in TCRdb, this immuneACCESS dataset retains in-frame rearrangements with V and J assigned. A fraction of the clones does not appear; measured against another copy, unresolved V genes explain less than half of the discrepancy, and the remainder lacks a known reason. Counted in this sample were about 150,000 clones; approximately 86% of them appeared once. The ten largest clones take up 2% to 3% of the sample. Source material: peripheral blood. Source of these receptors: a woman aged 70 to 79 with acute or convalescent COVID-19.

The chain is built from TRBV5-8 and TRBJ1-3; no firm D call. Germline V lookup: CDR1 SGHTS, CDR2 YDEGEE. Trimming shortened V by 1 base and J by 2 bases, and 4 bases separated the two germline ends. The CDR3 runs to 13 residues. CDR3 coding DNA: TGTGCCAGCAGCTTGTCAGCTGGAAACACCATATATTTT. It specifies CASSLSAGNTIYF.

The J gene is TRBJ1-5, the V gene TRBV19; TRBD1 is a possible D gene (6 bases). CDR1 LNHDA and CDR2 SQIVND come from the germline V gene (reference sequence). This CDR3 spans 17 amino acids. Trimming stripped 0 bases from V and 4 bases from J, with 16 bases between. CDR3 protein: CASSIDLGARGNQPQHF. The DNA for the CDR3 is TGTGCCAGTAGTATAGATCTCGGAGCAAGGGGGAATCAGCCCCAGCATTTT.

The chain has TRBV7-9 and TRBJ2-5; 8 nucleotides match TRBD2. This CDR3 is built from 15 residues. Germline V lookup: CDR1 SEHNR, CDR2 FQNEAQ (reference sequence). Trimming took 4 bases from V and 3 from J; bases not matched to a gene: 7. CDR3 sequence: CASSSPWRGEETQYF. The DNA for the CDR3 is TGTGCCAGCAGCTCCCCCTGGCGGGGGGAAGAGACCCAGTACTTC.

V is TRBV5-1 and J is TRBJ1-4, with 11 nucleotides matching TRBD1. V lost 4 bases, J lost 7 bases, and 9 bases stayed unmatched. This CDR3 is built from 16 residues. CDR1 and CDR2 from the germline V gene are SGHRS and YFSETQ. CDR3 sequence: CASSVAPGTGGEKLFF. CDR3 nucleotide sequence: TGCGCCAGCAGCGTCGCCCCCGGGACAGGGGGTGAAAAACTGTTTTTT.

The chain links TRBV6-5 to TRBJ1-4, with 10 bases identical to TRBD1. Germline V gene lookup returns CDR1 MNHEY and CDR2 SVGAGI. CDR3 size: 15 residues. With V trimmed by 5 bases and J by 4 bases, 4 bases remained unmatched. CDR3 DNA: TGTGCCAGCAGTAGAGGGACAGGGGTTAATGAAAAACTGTTTTTT. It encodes CASSRGTGVNEKLFF.

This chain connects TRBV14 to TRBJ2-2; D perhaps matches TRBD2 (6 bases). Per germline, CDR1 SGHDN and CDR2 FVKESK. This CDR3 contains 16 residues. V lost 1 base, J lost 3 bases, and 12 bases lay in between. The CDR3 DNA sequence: TGTGCCAGCAGCCAAGTGGGCAGGGACTACACCGGGGAGCTGTTTTTT. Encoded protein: CASSQVGRDYTGELFF.

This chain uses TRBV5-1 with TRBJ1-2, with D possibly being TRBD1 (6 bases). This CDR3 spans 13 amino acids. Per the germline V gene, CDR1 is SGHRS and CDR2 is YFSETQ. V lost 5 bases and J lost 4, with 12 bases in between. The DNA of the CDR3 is TGCGCCAGCAGTTTTGGGGGGGCCTATGGCTACACCTTC. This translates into CASSFGGAYGYTF.

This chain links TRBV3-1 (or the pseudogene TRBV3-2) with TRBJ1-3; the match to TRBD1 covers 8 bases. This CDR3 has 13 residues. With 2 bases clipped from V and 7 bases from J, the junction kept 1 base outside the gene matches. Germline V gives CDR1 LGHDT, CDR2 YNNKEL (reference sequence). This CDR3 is CASSQQGANTIYF. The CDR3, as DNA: TGTGCCAGCAGCCAACAGGGGGCGAACACCATATATTTT.

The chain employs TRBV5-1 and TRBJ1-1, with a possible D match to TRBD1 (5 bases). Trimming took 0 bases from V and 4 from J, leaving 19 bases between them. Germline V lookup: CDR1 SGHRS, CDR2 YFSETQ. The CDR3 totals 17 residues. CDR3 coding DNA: TGCGCCAGCAGCTTGGGTTTTGCAGGGCGGGGGAGCACTGAAGCTTTCTTT. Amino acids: CASSLGFAGRGSTEAFF.

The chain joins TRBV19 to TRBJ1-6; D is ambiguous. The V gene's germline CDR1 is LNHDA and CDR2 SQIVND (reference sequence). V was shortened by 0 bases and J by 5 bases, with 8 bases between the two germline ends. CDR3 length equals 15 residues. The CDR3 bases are TGTGCCAGTAGTATAGATTTTGTTAATAATTCACCCCTCCACTTT. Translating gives CASSIDFVNNSPLHF. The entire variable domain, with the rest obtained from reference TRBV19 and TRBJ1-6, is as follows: DGGITQSPKYLFRKEGQNVTLSCEQNLNHDAMYWYRQDPGQGLRLIYYSQIVNDFQKGDIAEGYSVSREKKESFPLTVTSAQKNPTAFYLCASSIDFVNNSPLHFGNGTRLTVT.

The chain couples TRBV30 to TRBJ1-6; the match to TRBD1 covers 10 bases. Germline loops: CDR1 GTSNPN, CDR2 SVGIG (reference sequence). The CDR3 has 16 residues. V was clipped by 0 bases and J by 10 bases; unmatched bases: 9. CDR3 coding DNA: TGTGCCTGGAGTGTACGCGGGACAGGGGCCAGGTCACCCCTCCACTTT. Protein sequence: CAWSVRGTGARSPLHF.

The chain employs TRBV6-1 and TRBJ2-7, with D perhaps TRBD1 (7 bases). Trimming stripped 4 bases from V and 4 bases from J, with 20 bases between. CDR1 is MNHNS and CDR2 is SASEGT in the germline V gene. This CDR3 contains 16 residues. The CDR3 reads CASSGGVTGTVYEQYF. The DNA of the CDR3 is TGTGCCAGCAGTGGGGGGGTTACCGGGACAGTATACGAGCAGTACTTC.

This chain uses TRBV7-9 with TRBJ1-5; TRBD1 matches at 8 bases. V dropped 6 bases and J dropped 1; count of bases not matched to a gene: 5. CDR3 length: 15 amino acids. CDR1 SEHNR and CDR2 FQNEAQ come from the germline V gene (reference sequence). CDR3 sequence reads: CASSYQGASNQPQHF. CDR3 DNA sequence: TGTGCCAGCAGTTATCAGGGGGCGAGCAATCAGCCCCAGCATTTT.

CDR3: CASSQGAGTGLTGANVLTF. As DNA, the CDR3 is TGTGCCAGCAGCCAAGGGGCCGGGACAGGGTTGACCGGGGCCAACGTCCTGACTTTC. The chain links TRBV3-1 (or the pseudogene TRBV3-2) to TRBJ2-6; 9 nucleotides line up with TRBD1. Germline CDR1 and CDR2: LGHDT and YNNKEL (reference sequence). The CDR3 totals 19 residues. V shed 1 base and J 4 bases; nucleotides not matched to a gene: 11.

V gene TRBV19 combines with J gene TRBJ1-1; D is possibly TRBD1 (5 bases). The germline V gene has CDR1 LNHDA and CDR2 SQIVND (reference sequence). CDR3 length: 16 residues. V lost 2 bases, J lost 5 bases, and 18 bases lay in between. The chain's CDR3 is CASSIIGRGPATEAFF. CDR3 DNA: TGTGCCAGTAGTATAATTGGGAGGGGCCCGGCTACTGAAGCTTTCTTT. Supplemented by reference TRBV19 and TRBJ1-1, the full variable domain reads DGGITQSPKYLFRKEGQNVTLSCEQNLNHDAMYWYRQDPGQGLRLIYYSQIVNDFQKGDIAEGYSVSREKKESFPLTVTSAQKNPTAFYLCASSIIGRGPATEAFFGQGTRLTVV.

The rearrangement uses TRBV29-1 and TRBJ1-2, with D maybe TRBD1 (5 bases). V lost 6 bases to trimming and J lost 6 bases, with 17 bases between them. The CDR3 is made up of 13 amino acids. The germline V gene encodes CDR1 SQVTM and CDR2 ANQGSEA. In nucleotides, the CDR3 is TGCAGCGTCTTAAGACGGGAGGGGCATGGCTACACCTTC. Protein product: CSVLRREGHGYTF.

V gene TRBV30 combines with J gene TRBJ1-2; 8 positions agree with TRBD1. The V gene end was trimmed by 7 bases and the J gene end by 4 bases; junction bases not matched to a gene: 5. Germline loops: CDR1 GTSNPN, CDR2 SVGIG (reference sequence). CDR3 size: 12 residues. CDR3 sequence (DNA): TGTGCCTTACAGGGGGAAGTCTATGGCTACACCTTC. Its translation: CALQGEVYGYTF.

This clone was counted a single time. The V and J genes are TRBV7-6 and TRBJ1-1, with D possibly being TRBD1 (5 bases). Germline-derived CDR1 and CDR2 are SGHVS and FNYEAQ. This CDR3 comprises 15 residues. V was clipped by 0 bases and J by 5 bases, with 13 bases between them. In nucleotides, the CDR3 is TGTGCCAGCAGCTTAGCGTCAGGGCTGGGAACTGAAGCTTTCTTT. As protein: CASSLASGLGTEAFF.

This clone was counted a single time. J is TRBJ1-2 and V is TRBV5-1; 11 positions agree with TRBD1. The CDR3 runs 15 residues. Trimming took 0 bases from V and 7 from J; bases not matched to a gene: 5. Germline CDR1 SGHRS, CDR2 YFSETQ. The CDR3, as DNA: TGCGCCAGCAGCTTGGGTCGGACAGGGGGCGGTGGCTACACCTTC. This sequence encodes CASSLGRTGGGGYTF.

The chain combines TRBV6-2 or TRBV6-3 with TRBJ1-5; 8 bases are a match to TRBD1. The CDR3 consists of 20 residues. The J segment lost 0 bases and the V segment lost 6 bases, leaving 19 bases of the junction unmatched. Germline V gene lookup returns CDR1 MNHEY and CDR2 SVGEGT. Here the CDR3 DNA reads TGTGCCAGCAGCACCTCGGCATCAGACAGGGGTCCCTATAGCAATCAGCCCCAGCATTTT. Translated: CASSTSASDRGPYSNQPQHF.

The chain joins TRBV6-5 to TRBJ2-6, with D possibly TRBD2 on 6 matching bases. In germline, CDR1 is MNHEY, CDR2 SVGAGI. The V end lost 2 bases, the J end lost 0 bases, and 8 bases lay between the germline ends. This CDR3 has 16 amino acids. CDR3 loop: CASSYGGTSGANVLTF. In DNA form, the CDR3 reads TGTGCCAGCAGTTACGGGGGGACCTCTGGGGCCAACGTCCTGACTTTC.

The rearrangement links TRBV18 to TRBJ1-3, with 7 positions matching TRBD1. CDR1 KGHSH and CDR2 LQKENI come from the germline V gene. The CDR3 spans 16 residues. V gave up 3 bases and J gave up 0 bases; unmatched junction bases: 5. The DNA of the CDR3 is TGTGCCAGCTCACCCATAGGGACAGCCTCTGGAAACACCATATATTTT. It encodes CASSPIGTASGNTIYF.

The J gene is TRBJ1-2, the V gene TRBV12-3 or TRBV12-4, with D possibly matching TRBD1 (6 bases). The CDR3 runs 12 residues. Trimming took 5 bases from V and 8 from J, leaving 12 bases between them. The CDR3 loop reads CASSNRAGGYTF. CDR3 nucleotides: TGTGCCAGCAGTAACAGGGCCGGCGGCTACACCTTC.

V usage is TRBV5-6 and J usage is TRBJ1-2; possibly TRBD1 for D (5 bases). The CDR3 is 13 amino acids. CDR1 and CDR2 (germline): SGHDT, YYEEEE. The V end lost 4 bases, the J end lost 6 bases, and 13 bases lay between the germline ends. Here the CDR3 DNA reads TGTGCCAGCAGCCAAAGGGGCGGGAATGGCTACACCTTC. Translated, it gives CASSQRGGNGYTF.

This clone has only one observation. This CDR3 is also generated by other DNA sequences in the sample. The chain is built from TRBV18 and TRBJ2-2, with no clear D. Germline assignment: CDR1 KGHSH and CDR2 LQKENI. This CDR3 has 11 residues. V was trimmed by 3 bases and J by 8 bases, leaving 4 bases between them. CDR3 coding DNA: TGTGCCAGCTCACCTAGTGGGGAGCTGTTTTTT. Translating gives CASSPSGELFF.